One sample yielded the 23 T cell receptor beta chains listed below, sequenced in a study of blood T cell repertoires in COVID-19. Produced via immunoSEQ multiplex PCR; TCRdb's table is partial and in-frame only. The data hold 200,000 to 300,000 clones, with roughly 80% observed a single time. Sequencing was done on a sample of peripheral blood. Receptor source: a man aged 60 to 69 with acute or convalescent COVID-19.

This chain connects TRBV6-5 to TRBJ2-7; the match to TRBD2 covers 8 bases. CDR3 length: 14 amino acids. From germline, CDR1 is MNHEY and CDR2 SVGAGI. With V trimmed by 6 bases and J by 3 bases, 7 bases remained unmatched. Here the CDR3 DNA reads TGTGCCAGCAGCTTAAGCGGGGGCGTCTACGAGCAGTACTTC. It codes for CASSLSGGVYEQYF.

This clone occurred once. The chain is built from TRBV6-1 and TRBJ1-2; 8 bases are a match to TRBD1. CDR1 MNHNS and CDR2 SASEGT come from the germline V gene. The junction had 10 bases not matched to a gene; V was cut back by 3 bases and J by 4 bases. This CDR3 is 16 amino acids long. The CDR3 here is CASSDRGQAWGYGYTF. Written as DNA, the CDR3 is TGTGCCAGCAGTGACCGGGGACAGGCCTGGGGCTATGGCTACACCTTC.

The chain is built from TRBV19 and TRBJ1-3, with TRBD1 as a possible D gene (6 bases). CDR3 size: 14 residues. CDR1 is LNHDA, CDR2 SQIVND, per germline (reference sequence). V lost 11 bases to trimming and J lost 0 bases, with 14 bases between them. Here the CDR3 DNA reads TGTGCCGGAACAGGGTCCCGCTCTGGAAACACCATATATTTT. Its translation: CAGTGSRSGNTIYF.

The genes are TRBV7-8 and TRBJ2-3, with 13 bases that match TRBD2. V lost 4 bases, J lost 3 bases, and 7 bases stayed unmatched. CDR1 is SGHVS, CDR2 FQNEAQ, per germline. There are 17 residues in the CDR3. The chain's CDR3 is CASSSWTSGRGTDTQYF. The CDR3, as DNA: TGTGCCAGCAGCTCTTGGACTAGCGGGAGAGGAACAGATACGCAGTATTTT. Full variable domain (outside the CDR3, taken from reference TRBV7-8 and TRBJ2-3): GAGVSQSPRYKVAKRGQDVALRCDPISGHVSLFWYQQALGQGPEFLTYFQNEAQLDKSGLPSDRFFAERPEGSVSTLKIQRTQQEDSAVYLCASSSWTSGRGTDTQYFGPGTRLTVL.

The rearrangement uses TRBV29-1 and TRBJ2-5; possibly TRBD1 for D (6 bases). Germline values: CDR1 SQVTM, CDR2 ANQGSEA. The CDR3 is 13 residues long. The V end lost 3 bases, the J end lost 4 bases, and 12 bases lay between the germline ends. In nucleotides, the CDR3 is TGCAGCGTTGAGTCAGGGGAGAGAGAGACCCAGTACTTC. Protein product: CSVESGERETQYF.

This clone was counted many times. This chain uses TRBV10-2 with TRBJ1-1, with 7 positions matching TRBD1. Trimming removed 2 bases from V and 5 bases from J; junction bases left unmatched: 8. The CDR3 runs 15 residues. Germline V lookup: CDR1 WSHSY, CDR2 SAAADI. In nucleotides, the CDR3 is TGCGCCAGCAGTGAGCTCGGAGGGGGCGCGACTGAAGCTTTCTTT. Protein sequence: CASSELGGGATEAFF.

This clone occurred once. This chain connects TRBV6-5 to TRBJ2-7; TRBD1 might be the D (6 bases). Trimming took off 6 bases at V and 3 bases at J, with 12 bases between the two ends. The CDR3 sequence is 13 residues long. From germline, CDR1 is MNHEY and CDR2 SVGAGI. CDR3 protein: CASSPGVNYEQYF. Here the CDR3 DNA reads TGTGCCAGCAGCCCAGGGGTGAACTACGAGCAGTACTTC.

The gene calls are TRBV7-9 and TRBJ2-5; TRBD2 aligns across 7 bases. This CDR3 contains 14 residues. J gave up 4 bases and V 0 bases, and 2 bases lay outside the gene matches. Germline CDR1 reads SEHNR; CDR2 reads FQNEAQ (reference sequence). In nucleotides, the CDR3 is TGTGCCAGCAGCTTAGCGCGGGAGAGAGAGACCCAGTACTTC. Its protein product is CASSLARERETQYF.

This clone was recorded only once. The rearrangement links TRBV11-3 to TRBJ2-1; 9 bases line up with TRBD2. The trim removed 5 bases at V and 7 bases at J, leaving 12 bases unmatched. Germline V gene lookup returns CDR1 SGHNT and CDR2 YENEEA. This CDR3 is built from 16 residues. The CDR3 DNA sequence: TGTGCCAGCAGCCTGGGGGGCGGGAGGGCTTATAATGAGCAGTTCTTC. Translation gives CASSLGGGRAYNEQFF.

This sequence joins TRBV27 and TRBJ2-3; 8 bases map to TRBD2. The CDR3 spans 15 residues. CDR1 and CDR2 (germline): MNHEY, SMNVEV (reference sequence). The trim removed 6 bases at V and 0 bases at J, leaving 5 bases unmatched. This CDR3 reads CASSPPSGSTDTQYF. The DNA of the CDR3 is TGTGCCAGCAGCCCTCCTAGCGGGAGCACAGATACGCAGTATTTT.

This sequence joins TRBV6-6 and TRBJ2-7; D gene ambiguous. V lost 2 bases and J lost 4, with 9 bases in between. This CDR3 comprises 13 residues. Germline V gene lookup returns CDR1 MNHNY and CDR2 SVGAGI (reference sequence). CDR3 sequence (DNA): TGTGCCAGCAGTTACGGCCCCCGATACGAGCAGTACTTC. It encodes CASSYGPRYEQYF.

This clone was observed a single time. CDR3 sequence reads: CASSLGLAVNSYEQYF. In DNA form, the CDR3 reads TGTGCCAGCAGCTTGGGTCTAGCGGTTAACTCCTACGAGCAGTACTTC. The chain uses TRBV7-2 and TRBJ2-7, with 7 nucleotides matching TRBD2. The CDR3 is 16 amino acids. Germline lookup yields CDR1 SGHTA and CDR2 FQGNSA. V trimming: 3 bases; J trimming: 0 bases; junction bases outside the gene matches: 8.

The genes are TRBV6-1 and TRBJ1-3; D remains unclear. This CDR3 region has 14 residues. The V end was cut by 3 bases, the J end by 0 bases, with 6 bases between. Germline assignment: CDR1 MNHNS and CDR2 SASEGT. CDR3 DNA: TGTGCCAGCAGTGATTGGCTCTCTGGAAACACCATATATTTT. Protein product: CASSDWLSGNTIYF.

A few counts support this clone. The rearrangement links TRBV4-1 to TRBJ1-2, with 8 bases fitting TRBD1. J was trimmed by 4 bases and V by 1 base; bases with no gene match: 5. There are 15 residues in the CDR3. Germline CDR1 MGHRA, CDR2 YSYEKL. CDR3 sequence (DNA): TGCGCCAGCAGCCAAGCCGGACAGGGAGGCTATGGCTACACCTTC. This gives the protein CASSQAGQGGYGYTF.

The gene calls are TRBV5-1 and TRBJ2-7; TRBD2 matches 8 bases. The CDR3 has 15 amino acids. The germline V gene encodes CDR1 SGHRS and CDR2 YFSETQ. V lost 2 bases to trimming and J lost 4 bases; unmatched junction nucleotides: 8. CDR3 coding DNA: TGCGCCAGCAGCTTAGAGAGCGGGAGTGGGTACGAGCAGTACTTC. Its translation is CASSLESGSGYEQYF.

The chain has TRBV10-3 and TRBJ2-1; 9 nucleotides match TRBD2. The CDR3 contains 16 residues. The J segment lost 3 bases and the V segment lost 4 bases, leaving 7 bases of the junction unmatched. Germline CDR1 ENHRY, CDR2 SYGVKD. The CDR3 reads CAISGSGTSFYNEQFF. CDR3 DNA sequence: TGTGCCATCAGTGGAAGCGGGACTAGCTTCTACAATGAGCAGTTCTTC.

The rearrangement uses TRBV7-9 and TRBJ1-4, with a tentative D call TRBD1 (6 bases). Germline loops: CDR1 SEHNR, CDR2 FQNEAQ (reference sequence). There are 14 residues in the CDR3. V dropped 5 bases and J dropped 7 bases, with 14 bases sitting between them. CDR3 loop: CASSEAGAGEKLFF. CDR3 DNA sequence: TGTGCCAGCAGCGAGGCAGGGGCCGGTGAAAAACTGTTTTTT.

On this clone: This sample also contains other DNA sequences that code for the same CDR3. The chain is built from TRBV18 and TRBJ2-3, with D unresolved. This CDR3 comprises 13 residues. Trimming pared 1 base from V and 3 bases from J, leaving 5 bases between. Germline CDR1 is KGHSH and CDR2 is LQKENI. The CDR3 DNA reads as TGTGCCAGCTCACCACGACTGACAGATACGCAGTATTTT. It encodes CASSPRLTDTQYF. The full variable domain, in which reference TRBV18 and TRBJ2-3 provide the parts outside the CDR3, is NAGVMQNPRHLVRRRGQEARLRCSPMKGHSHVYWYRQLPEEGLKFMVYLQKENIIDESGMPKERFSAEFPKEGPSILRIQQVVRGDSAAYFCASSPRLTDTQYFGPGTRLTVL.

The chain uses TRBV3-1 (or the pseudogene TRBV3-2) and TRBJ2-3, with 9 bases lining up with TRBD2. Germline assignment: CDR1 LGHDT and CDR2 YNNKEL (reference sequence). V shed 3 bases and J 3 bases; nucleotides not matched to a gene: 7. The CDR3 contains 16 residues. The CDR3 DNA reads TGTGCCAGCAGCCATGGGGCGGGAGGGCCGACAGATACGCAGTATTTT. Translation: CASSHGAGGPTDTQYF.

V usage is TRBV6-5 and J usage is TRBJ1-2; D possibly corresponds to TRBD1 (5 bases). The CDR3 consists of 15 residues. Trimming pared 0 bases from V and 4 bases from J, leaving 12 bases between. Germline V CDR1 and CDR2: MNHEY, SVGAGI. The DNA of the CDR3 is TGTGCCAGCAGTTACTCGGGCAGGACAACCTATGGCTACACCTTC. Protein sequence: CASSYSGRTTYGYTF.

This chain links TRBV6-5 with TRBJ1-2; D not resolved. The CDR3 runs to 10 residues. The germline V gene has CDR1 MNHEY and CDR2 SVGAGI. V lost 8 bases, J lost 4 bases, and 5 bases lay in between. The CDR3 reads CASPCYGYTF. CDR3 nucleotide sequence: TGTGCCAGCCCCTGCTATGGCTACACCTTC.

This clone was counted once. This sequence joins TRBV11-2 and TRBJ1-5, with TRBD1 identical over 8 bases. Per germline, CDR1 SGHAT and CDR2 FQNNGV. The CDR3 runs to 14 residues. J gave up 5 bases and V 4 bases, and 4 bases lay outside the gene matches. The CDR3 DNA sequence: TGTGCCAGCAGCTCCACAGGGGGTGATCAGCCCCAGCATTTT. This encodes CASSSTGGDQPQHF.

The chain links TRBV28 to TRBJ1-6; D perhaps matches TRBD1 (5 bases). V was shortened by 2 bases and J by 3 bases, with 14 bases between the two germline ends. The CDR3 contains 17 residues. Germline V gene data show CDR1 as MDHEN and CDR2 as SYDVKM. The CDR3, as DNA: TGTGCCAGCAGTTTAGGAGGGGCCCGGATCTATAATTCACCCCTCCACTTT. Translation gives CASSLGGARIYNSPLHF.